Listed below are T cell receptor beta chains from one sample, sequenced in a study of neurological immune-mediated disorders. TCRdb re-analysed the 5' RACE reads in MiXCR, keeping a single row per CDR3 protein. The data hold roughly 70,000 distinct CDR3 sequences, with 4.5% to 5.5% observed a single time. The sequenced sample was PBMCs. These receptors all stem from a woman aged 70-85 years with multiple sclerosis. Both conserved end residues are part of each CDR3. A D gene is named only where the DNA matches it firmly. Clone size is shown for a subset of rows, as once, few, many or a class of expanded clone.

v_call	j_call	d_call	clone_size	cdr3_nt	cdr3_aa
TRBV20-1	TRBJ1-3	TRBD1	many	TGCAGTGCCGACTCGACAGGGTCTGGAAACACCATATATTTT	CSADSTGSGNTIYF
TRBV7-9	TRBJ1-6	.	few	TGTGCCAGCAGCCCACAGGCGCTCTCCTATAATTCACCCCTCCACTTT	CASSPQALSYNSPLHF
TRBV3-1	TRBJ1-1	.	many	TGTGCCAGCAGCCAAGGTCCCCGGCCCGGTATTGAAGCTTTCTTT	CASSQGPRPGIEAFF
TRBV29-1	TRBJ2-7	TRBD2	many	TGCAGCGTTGTGACTAGCGGGAGACACGAGCAGTACTTC	CSVVTSGRHEQYF
TRBV7-2	TRBJ1-2	TRBD1	.	TGTGCCAGCAGCTGGATACCGGGACAGGGGCCCTATGGCTACACCTTC	CASSWIPGQGPYGYTF
TRBV2	TRBJ2-1	TRBD2	.	TGTGCCAGCACCCCTGGGGGACTAGCGGGCTCCTACAATGAGCAGTTCTTC	CASTPGGLAGSYNEQFF
TRBV15	TRBJ2-6	.	many	TGTGCCACCAGCAGAGGGCCCGAGGTGGCCAACGTCCTGACTTTC	CATSRGPEVANVLTF
TRBV6-2/TRBV6-3	TRBJ2-7	.	.	TGTGCCAGCAGTTACTCGAGTCAGGCGGGGGAGCAGTACTTC	CASSYSSQAGEQYF
TRBV6-6	TRBJ1-1	.	many	TGTGCCAGCAGGGGTAACACTGAAGCTTTCTTT	CASRGNTEAFF
TRBV5-1	TRBJ1-1	.	many	TGCGCCAGCAGCTTCAGCCAGAACACTGAAGCTTTCTTT	CASSFSQNTEAFF
TRBV20-1	TRBJ2-3	.	many	TGCAGTGCTAGAGACTCGAAGGTCGTGGATACGCAGTATTTT	CSARDSKVVDTQYF
TRBV12-3/TRBV12-4	TRBJ2-1	.	many	TGTGCCAGCAGTTTTGAAGCGAGCTCCTACAATGAGCAGTTCTTC	CASSFEASSYNEQFF
TRBV6-5	TRBJ1-5	.	many	TGTGCCAGCAGGCCCGCAGGGACGGCAAATCAGCCCCAGCATTTT	CASRPAGTANQPQHF
TRBV7-2	TRBJ2-5	.	many	TGTGCCAGCAGCTTAGGCCTACAAGAGACCCAGTACTTC	CASSLGLQETQYF
TRBV7-3	TRBJ2-1	TRBD2	many	TGTGCCAGCAGCTTACGGGGGGGCGATGAGCAGTTCTTC	CASSLRGGDEQFF
TRBV20-1	TRBJ1-2	.	.	TGCAGTGCTAGGGACCCCCCAAGGGGTAACTATGGCTACACCTTC	CSARDPPRGNYGYTF
TRBV7-2	TRBJ2-5	TRBD2	many	TGTGCCAGCAGCCAGGGACTAGCGGCCAGTGGGACCCAGTACTTC	CASSQGLAASGTQYF
TRBV5-1	TRBJ2-7	.	.	TGCGCCAGCACCTCGAATACAGGCCTTCCCTACGAGCAGTACTTC	CASTSNTGLPYEQYF
TRBV7-2	TRBJ2-5	.	many	TGTGCCAGCAGCATACAGGGAGGGCGAATGGAGACCCAGTACTTC	CASSIQGGRMETQYF
TRBV20-1	TRBJ2-7	TRBD2	.	TGCAGTGCTAGAGACTTGGCGGGAGGGCCGAGCCCCGAGCAGTACTTC	CSARDLAGGPSPEQYF
TRBV5-1	TRBJ1-1	.	many	TGCGCCAGCAGCTTAACAGGGATTGCTGAAGCTTTCTTT	CASSLTGIAEAFF
TRBV12-3/TRBV12-4	TRBJ2-4	.	many	TGTGCCAGCAGTCGCCAGGGCATAGCCAAAAACATTCAGTACTTC	CASSRQGIAKNIQYF
TRBV5-5	TRBJ1-5	.	many	TGTGCCAGCAGCTTGTCAGGGAACAATCAGCCCCAGCATTTT	CASSLSGNNQPQHF
TRBV29-1	TRBJ2-2	.	many	TGCAGCGTTGCGGCTTTAGGGGAGCTGTTTTTT	CSVAALGELFF
TRBV20-1	TRBJ2-3	TRBD2	many	TGCAGTGCTCGGACTAGCGGGACCCATACGCAGTATTTT	CSARTSGTHTQYF
TRBV4-3	TRBJ2-7	.	many	TGCGCCAGCAGCCAAGAAGCATCTATCTCCTACGAGCAGTACTTC	CASSQEASISYEQYF
TRBV12-3/TRBV12-4	TRBJ1-1	.	many	TGTGCCAGCAGTTTCCGAGGTACCACTGAAGCTTTCTTT	CASSFRGTTEAFF
TRBV20-1	TRBJ2-1	TRBD2	many	TGCAGTGCTAGAACCAGCGGGAGGGCCAAGACCTACAATGAGCAGTTCTTC	CSARTSGRAKTYNEQFF
TRBV9	TRBJ1-2	.	many	TGTGCCAGCAGCGTAGGGGAGTTCTATGGCTACACCTTC	CASSVGEFYGYTF
TRBV7-2	TRBJ2-3	.	many	TGTGCCAGCAGCTTAGCCTCAGATACGCAGTATTTT	CASSLASDTQYF
TRBV12-3/TRBV12-4	TRBJ1-1	TRBD1	many	TGTGCCAGCAGTCGACAGGGATACACTGAAGCTTTCTTT	CASSRQGYTEAFF
TRBV15	TRBJ2-1	.	many	TGTGCCACCAGCAGAGATCCCGGACTCGGCGATGAGCAGTTCTTC	CATSRDPGLGDEQFF
TRBV7-3	TRBJ2-6	.	few	TGTGCCAGCAGCTCCGTCGTCTCTGGGGCCAACGTCCTGACTTTC	CASSSVVSGANVLTF
TRBV5-1	TRBJ2-5	.	many	TGCGCCAGCAGCTACCAGGGTGGACAAGAGACCCAGTACTTC	CASSYQGGQETQYF
TRBV5-1	TRBJ2-2	.	many	TGCGCCAGCAGCTTGGTCAGCGGAGCGAACACCGGGGAGCTGTTTTTT	CASSLVSGANTGELFF
TRBV20-1	TRBJ2-7	TRBD2	few	TGCAGTGCTAGATCGGGACTAGCGGGGTCCTACGAGCAGTACTTC	CSARSGLAGSYEQYF
TRBV9	TRBJ1-6	TRBD1	many	TGTGCCAGCAGCGTACGGGACAGTTATTCACCCCTCCACTTT	CASSVRDSYSPLHF
TRBV20-1	TRBJ2-1	TRBD2	many	TGCAGTGCTAGAGATCTGACTAGCGGGAAGTACAATGAGCAGTTCTTC	CSARDLTSGKYNEQFF
TRBV7-2	TRBJ2-6	.	many	TGTGCCAGCAGCTTAGGCCCGTCCTCTGGGGCCAACGTCCTGACTTTC	CASSLGPSSGANVLTF
TRBV12-3/TRBV12-4	TRBJ2-7	.	.	TGTGCCAGCAGTGGCCTAGTTAGGCACGAGCAGTACTTC	CASSGLVRHEQYF
TRBV20-1	TRBJ2-3	.	many	TGCAGTGCTAGCGGGAGCGGCACAGATACGCAGTATTTT	CSASGSGTDTQYF
TRBV29-1	TRBJ2-6	.	few	TGCAGCGTGTCCTCTGGGGCCAACGTCCTGACTTTC	CSVSSGANVLTF
TRBV18	TRBJ2-3	.	many	TGTGCCAGCTCACCACCGTCCAGCTCCGATACGCAGTATTTT	CASSPPSSSDTQYF
TRBV7-2	TRBJ1-2	TRBD1	many	TGTGCCAGCAGCTTAAAAGGGACAGTGTCTTCCCGTGGCTACACCTTC	CASSLKGTVSSRGYTF
TRBV5-1	TRBJ1-1	.	many	TGCGCCAGCAGAGTGGGCCCTGAAGCTTTCTTT	CASRVGPEAFF
TRBV3-1	TRBJ2-7	.	many	TGTGCCAGCAGCCAAGATGGGGGTTACTGGCAGTACTTC	CASSQDGGYWQYF
TRBV25-1	TRBJ1-2	.	many	TGTGCCAGCAGTGAAGAGGGCCGATACTATGGCTACACCTTC	CASSEEGRYYGYTF
TRBV5-1	TRBJ2-1	.	few	TGCGCCAGCAGGATATACAATGAGCAGTTCTTC	CASRIYNEQFF
TRBV20-1	TRBJ2-7	.	many	TGCAGTGCCCGAGGGCCCCAAGGCCGTCCCTACGAGCAGTACTTC	CSARGPQGRPYEQYF
TRBV7-2	TRBJ1-5	.	many	TGTGCCAGCAGCCCCCACCCGACAGATCCGGGCAATCAGCCCCAGCATTTT	CASSPHPTDPGNQPQHF
TRBV4-3	TRBJ2-7	.	many	TGCGCCAGCAGCCAAGATGATCAGGGTTGGTACGAGCAGTACTTC	CASSQDDQGWYEQYF
TRBV29-1	TRBJ1-1	TRBD1	many	TGCAGCGTTGGAGAGGGGGCTACTGAAGCTTTCTTT	CSVGEGATEAFF
TRBV4-1	TRBJ2-7	TRBD2	.	TGCGCCAGCAGCCAAGATACCGGGAGGTATGAGCAGTACTTC	CASSQDTGRYEQYF
TRBV11-2	TRBJ1-2	.	.	TGTGCCAGCAGCGAGAGACAGAGGGGCTATGGCTACACCTTC	CASSERQRGYGYTF
TRBV20-1	TRBJ2-1	TRBD2	many	TGCAGTGCTCCGGTGACTAGCGGGAGGAACAATGAGCAGTTCTTC	CSAPVTSGRNNEQFF
TRBV5-5	TRBJ2-2	TRBD1	many	TGTGCCAGCAGTAACACAGGGGGCGCTTTCGGCGGGGAGCTGTTTTTT	CASSNTGGAFGGELFF
TRBV10-3	TRBJ1-5	TRBD1	many	TGTGCCATCAGTGAGCGAGGGACAGAAAATCAGCCCCAGCATTTT	CAISERGTENQPQHF
TRBV3-1	TRBJ2-3	TRBD1	many	TGTGCCAGCAGCCATACCGACAGGGGGACGCAGTATTTT	CASSHTDRGTQYF
TRBV6-2/TRBV6-3	TRBJ2-5	.	many	TGTGCCAGCACCAACGGTATGACCCAGTACTTC	CASTNGMTQYF